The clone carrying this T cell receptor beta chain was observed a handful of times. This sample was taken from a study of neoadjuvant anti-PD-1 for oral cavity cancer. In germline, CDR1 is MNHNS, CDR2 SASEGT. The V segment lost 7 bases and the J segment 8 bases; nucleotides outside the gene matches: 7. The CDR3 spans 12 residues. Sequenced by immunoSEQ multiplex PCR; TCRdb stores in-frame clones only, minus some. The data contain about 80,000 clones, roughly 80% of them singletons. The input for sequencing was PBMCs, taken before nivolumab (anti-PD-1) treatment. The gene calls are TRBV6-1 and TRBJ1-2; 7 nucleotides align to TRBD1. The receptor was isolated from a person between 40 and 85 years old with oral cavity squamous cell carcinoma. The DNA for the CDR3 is TGTGCCAGCAACCGACAGGGTTTAGGCTACACCTTC. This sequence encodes CASNRQGLGYTF.